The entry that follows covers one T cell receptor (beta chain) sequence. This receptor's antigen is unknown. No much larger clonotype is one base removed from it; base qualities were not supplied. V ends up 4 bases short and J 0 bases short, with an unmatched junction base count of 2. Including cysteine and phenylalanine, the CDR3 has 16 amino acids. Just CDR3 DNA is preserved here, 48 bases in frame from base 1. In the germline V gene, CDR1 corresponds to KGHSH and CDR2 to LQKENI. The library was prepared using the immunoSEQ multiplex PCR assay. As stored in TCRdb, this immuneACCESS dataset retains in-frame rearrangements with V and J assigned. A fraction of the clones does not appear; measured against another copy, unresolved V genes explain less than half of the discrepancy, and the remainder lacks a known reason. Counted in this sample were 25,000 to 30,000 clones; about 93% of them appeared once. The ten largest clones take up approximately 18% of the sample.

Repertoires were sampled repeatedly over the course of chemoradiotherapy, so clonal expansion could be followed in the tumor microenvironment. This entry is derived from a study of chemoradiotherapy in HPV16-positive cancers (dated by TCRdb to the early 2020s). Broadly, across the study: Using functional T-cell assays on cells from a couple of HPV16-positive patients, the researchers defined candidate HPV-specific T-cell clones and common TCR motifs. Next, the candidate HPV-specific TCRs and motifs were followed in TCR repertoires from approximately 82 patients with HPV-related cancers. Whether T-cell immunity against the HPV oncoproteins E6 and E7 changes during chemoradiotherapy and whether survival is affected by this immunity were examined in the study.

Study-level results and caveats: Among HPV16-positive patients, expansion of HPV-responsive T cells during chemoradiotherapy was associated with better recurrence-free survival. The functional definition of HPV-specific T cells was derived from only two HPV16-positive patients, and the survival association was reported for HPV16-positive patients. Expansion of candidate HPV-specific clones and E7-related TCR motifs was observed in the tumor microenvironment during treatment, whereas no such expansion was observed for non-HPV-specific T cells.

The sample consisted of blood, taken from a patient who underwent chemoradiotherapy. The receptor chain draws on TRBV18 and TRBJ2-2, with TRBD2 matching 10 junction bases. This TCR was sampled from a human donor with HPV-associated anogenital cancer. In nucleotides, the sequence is TGTGCCAGCTCACTAGCGGGGGGACCGAACACCGGGGAGCTGTTTTTT. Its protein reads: CASSLAGGPNTGELFF.